These 2 T cell receptor beta chains share one sample of origin, sequenced in a study of cytomegalovirus exposure and HLA in healthy donors. Use of 60 Vbeta and 13 Jbeta primers characterized the PCR. The data were produced by immunoSEQ multiplex PCR, yet TCRdb's version contains in-frame clones alone and is incomplete. The top ten hold around 5% of the sample, which has approximately 74,000 clones, 63% seen once. The specimen sequenced was PBMCs. The receptors stem from a man aged 30 to 39 in good health and CMV-seropositive.

The chain joins TRBV7-6 to TRBJ1-2; tentatively, D is TRBD1 (5 bases). Trimming left V 5 bases short and J 5 bases short, with 9 bases between. Germline lookup yields CDR1 SGHVS and CDR2 FNYEAQ. This CDR3 contains 12 residues. CDR3 nucleotides: TGTGCCAGCAGCACGGGGGGGTATGGCTACACCTTC. Its protein product is CASSTGGYGYTF.

The J gene is TRBJ2-1, the V gene TRBV2, with D perhaps matching TRBD1 (7 bases). This CDR3 contains 15 residues. CDR1 and CDR2 from the germline V gene are SNHLY and FYNNEI. V lost 8 bases and J lost 3, with 17 bases in between. This CDR3 reads CASGGWDSFYNEQFF. As DNA, the CDR3 is TGTGCCAGCGGAGGGTGGGACAGTTTCTACAATGAGCAGTTCTTC.